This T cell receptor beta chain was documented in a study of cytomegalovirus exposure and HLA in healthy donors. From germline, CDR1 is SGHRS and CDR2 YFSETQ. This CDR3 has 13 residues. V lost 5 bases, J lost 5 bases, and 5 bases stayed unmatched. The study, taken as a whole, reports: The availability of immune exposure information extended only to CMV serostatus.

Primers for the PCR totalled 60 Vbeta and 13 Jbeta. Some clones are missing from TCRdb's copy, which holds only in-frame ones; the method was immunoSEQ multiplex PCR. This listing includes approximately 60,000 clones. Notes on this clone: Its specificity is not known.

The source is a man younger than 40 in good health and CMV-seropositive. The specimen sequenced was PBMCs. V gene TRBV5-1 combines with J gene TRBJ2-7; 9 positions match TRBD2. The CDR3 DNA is TGCGCCAGCAGTCCTAGCGGGAACGACGAGCAGTACTTC. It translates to CASSPSGNDEQYF. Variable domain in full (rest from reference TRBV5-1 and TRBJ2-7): KAGVTQTPRYLIKTRGQQVTLSCSPISGHRSVSWYQQTPGQGLQFLFEYFSETQRNKGNFPGRFSGRQFSNSRSEMNVSTLELGDSALYLCASSPSGNDEQYFGPGTRLTVT.